This T cell receptor (beta chain) appears in the sequencing data of a study of cytomegalovirus exposure and HLA in healthy donors. From germline, CDR1 is SGHRS and CDR2 YFSETQ. The CDR3 totals 15 residues. Unmatched junction bases numbered 5, after V lost 0 bases and J lost 2 bases. The primer mix had 60 Vbeta and 13 Jbeta primers. Only in-frame clones appear in the TCRdb table, and some are missing; sequencing was by immunoSEQ multiplex PCR. The data show 120,000 to 150,000 clones, 68% seen once. The chain combines TRBV5-1 with TRBJ2-7; TRBD2 aligns across 7 bases. The material sequenced was PBMCs. This receptor was taken from a man aged 60-69 years in good health and CMV-seronegative. This CDR3 reads CASSLEGGSTYEQYF. The CDR3 nucleotides are TGCGCCAGCAGCTTGGAGGGAGGGTCAACCTACGAGCAGTACTTC.